These 5 T cell receptor beta chains were all obtained from the same sample, sequenced in a study of cytomegalovirus exposure and HLA in healthy donors. Libraries were prepared by immunoSEQ multiplex PCR; TCRdb keeps only in-frame clonotypes and omits some of them. The profile covers 140,000 to 150,000 clones, with 85% to 95% appearing a single time and 1.5% to 2% taken by the ten largest. The source material was PBMCs. Source of these receptors: a man between 18 and 35 years old in good health and CMV-seropositive.

The J gene is TRBJ1-6, the V gene TRBV5-1; maybe TRBD1 (6 bases). Deletions cut 3 bases from V and 9 bases from J, with 13 bases between. CDR1 and CDR2 (germline): SGHRS, YFSETQ. This CDR3 comprises 14 residues. The CDR3 sequence: CASSSSRGGSPLHF. DNA for the CDR3: TGCGCCAGCAGCTCTTCACGAGGGGGTTCACCCCTCCACTTT.

The chain employs TRBV21-1 and TRBJ1-5; the table's D gene call, TRBD1, was not cross checked with the DNA. TRBV21-1 is described as a pseudogene. The CDR3 covers 17 residues. CDR3 region: CASSGADREGDNQPQHF. CDR3 bases: TGTGCCAGCTCGGGGGCCGACAGGGAAGGGGACAATCAGCCCCAGCATTTT.

This clone appeared once. The V call is TRBV4-2, the J call TRBJ2-6; 10 bases are shared with TRBD2. Unmatched junction bases numbered 7, after V lost 0 bases and J lost 5 bases. Germline-derived CDR1 and CDR2 are LGHNA and YNFKEQ. This CDR3 is built from 18 residues. The CDR3 sequence: CASSQDTSGRAWANVLTF. Here the CDR3 DNA reads TGTGCCAGCAGCCAAGACACCAGCGGGAGGGCCTGGGCCAACGTCCTGACTTTC.

This chain links TRBV6-6 with TRBJ2-5, with a possible D match to TRBD1 (6 bases). Germline V gene sequence: CDR1 MNHNY, CDR2 SVGAGI (reference sequence). V lost 8 bases and J lost 0, with 10 bases in between. The CDR3 totals 13 residues. CDR3 in DNA: TGTGCCAGCGAAGGGGGTTACCAAGAGACCCAGTACTTC. Its protein product is CASEGGYQETQYF.

The chain uses TRBV5-1 and TRBJ1-2; 7 positions match TRBD1. The germline V gene encodes CDR1 SGHRS and CDR2 YFSETQ. The CDR3 loop spans 14 amino acids. J lost 4 bases, V lost 4 bases, and 7 bases had no gene match. CDR3 loop: CASSATSGGYGYTF. The CDR3 DNA follows: TGCGCCAGCAGCGCGACCTCAGGGGGCTATGGCTACACCTTC.